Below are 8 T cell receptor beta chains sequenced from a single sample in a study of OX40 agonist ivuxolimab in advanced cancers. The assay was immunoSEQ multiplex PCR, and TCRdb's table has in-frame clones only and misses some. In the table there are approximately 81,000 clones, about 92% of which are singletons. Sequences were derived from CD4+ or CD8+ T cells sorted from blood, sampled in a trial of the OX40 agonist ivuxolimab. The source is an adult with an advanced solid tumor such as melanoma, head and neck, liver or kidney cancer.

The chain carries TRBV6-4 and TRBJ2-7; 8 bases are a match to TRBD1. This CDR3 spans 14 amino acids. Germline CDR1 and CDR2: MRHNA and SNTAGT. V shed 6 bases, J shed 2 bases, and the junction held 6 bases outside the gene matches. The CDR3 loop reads CASRRHRGTYEQYF. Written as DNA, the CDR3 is TGTGCCAGCAGGAGACACAGGGGGACCTACGAGCAGTACTTC.

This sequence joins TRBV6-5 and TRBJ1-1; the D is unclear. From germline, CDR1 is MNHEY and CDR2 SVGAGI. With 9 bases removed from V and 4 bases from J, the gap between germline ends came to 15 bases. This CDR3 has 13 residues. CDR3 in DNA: TGTGCCAGTTCCTTGGCAGGCGGCACTGAAGCTTTCTTT. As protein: CASSLAGGTEAFF.

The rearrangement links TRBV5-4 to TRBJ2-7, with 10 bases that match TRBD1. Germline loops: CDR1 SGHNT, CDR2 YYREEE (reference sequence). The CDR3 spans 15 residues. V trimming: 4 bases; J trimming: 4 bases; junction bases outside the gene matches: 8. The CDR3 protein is CASSILGQGGYEQYF. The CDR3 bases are TGTGCCAGCAGCATCCTAGGACAGGGGGGATACGAGCAGTACTTC. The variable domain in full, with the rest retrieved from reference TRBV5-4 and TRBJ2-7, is ETGVTQSPTHLIKTRGQQVTLRCSSQSGHNTVSWYQQALGQGPQFIFQYYREEENGRGNFPPRFSGLQFPNYSSELNVNALELDDSALYLCASSILGQGGYEQYFGPGTRLTVT.

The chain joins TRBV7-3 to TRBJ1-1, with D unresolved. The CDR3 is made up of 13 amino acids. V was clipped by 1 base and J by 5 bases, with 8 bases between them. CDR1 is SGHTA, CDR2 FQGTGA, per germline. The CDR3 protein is CASSLNLKTEAFF. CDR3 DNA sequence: TGTGCCAGCAGCTTAAATTTAAAGACTGAAGCTTTCTTT. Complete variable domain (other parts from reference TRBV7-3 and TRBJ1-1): GAGVSQTPSNKVTEKGKYVELRCDPISGHTALYWYRQSLGQGPEFLIYFQGTGAADDSGLPNDRFFAVRPEGSVSTLKIQRTERGDSAVYLCASSLNLKTEAFFGQGTRLTVV.

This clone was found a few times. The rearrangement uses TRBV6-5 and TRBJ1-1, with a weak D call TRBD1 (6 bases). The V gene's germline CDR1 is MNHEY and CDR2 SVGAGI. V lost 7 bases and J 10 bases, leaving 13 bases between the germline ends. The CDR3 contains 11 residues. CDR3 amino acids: CASTGAGPAFF. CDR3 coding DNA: TGTGCCAGCACAGGGGCCGGGCCAGCTTTCTTT.

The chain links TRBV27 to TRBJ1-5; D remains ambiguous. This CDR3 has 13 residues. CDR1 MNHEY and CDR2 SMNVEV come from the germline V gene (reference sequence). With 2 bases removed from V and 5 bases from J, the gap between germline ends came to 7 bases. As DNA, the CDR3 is TGTGCCAGCAGTTTAGGAGGGTATCAGCCCCAGCATTTT. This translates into CASSLGGYQPQHF.

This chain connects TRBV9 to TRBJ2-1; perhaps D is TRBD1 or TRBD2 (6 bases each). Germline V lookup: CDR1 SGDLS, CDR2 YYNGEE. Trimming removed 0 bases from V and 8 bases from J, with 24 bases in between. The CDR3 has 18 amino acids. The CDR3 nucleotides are TGTGCCAGCAGCGTAGAGGGGCTAGCGAGGACCGAGGGGGATGAGCAGTTCTTC. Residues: CASSVEGLARTEGDEQFF.

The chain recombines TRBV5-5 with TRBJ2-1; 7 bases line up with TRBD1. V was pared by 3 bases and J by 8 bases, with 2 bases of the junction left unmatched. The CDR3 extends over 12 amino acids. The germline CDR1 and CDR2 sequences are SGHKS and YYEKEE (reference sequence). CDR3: CASSSTGDEQFF. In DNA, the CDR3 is TGTGCCAGCAGCTCTACAGGGGATGAGCAGTTCTTC. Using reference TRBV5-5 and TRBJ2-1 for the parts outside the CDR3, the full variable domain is DAGVTQSPTHLIKTRGQQVTLRCSPISGHKSVSWYQQVLGQGPQFIFQYYEKEERGRGNFPDRFSARQFPNYSSELNVNALLLGDSALYLCASSSTGDEQFFGPGTRLTVL.